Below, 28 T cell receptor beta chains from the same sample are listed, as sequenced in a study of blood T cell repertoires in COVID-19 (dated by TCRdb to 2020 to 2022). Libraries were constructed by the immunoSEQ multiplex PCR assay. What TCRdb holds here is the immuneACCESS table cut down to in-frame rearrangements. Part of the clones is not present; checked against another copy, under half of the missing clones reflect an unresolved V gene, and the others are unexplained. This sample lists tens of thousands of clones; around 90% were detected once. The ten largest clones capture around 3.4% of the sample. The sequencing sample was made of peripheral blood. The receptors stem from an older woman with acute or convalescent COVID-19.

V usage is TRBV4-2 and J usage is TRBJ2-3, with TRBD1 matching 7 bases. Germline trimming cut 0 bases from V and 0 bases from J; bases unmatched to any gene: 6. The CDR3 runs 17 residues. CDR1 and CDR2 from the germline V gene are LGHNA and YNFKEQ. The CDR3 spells CASSQESWTGSTDTQYF. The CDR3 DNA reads TGTGCCAGCAGCCAAGAAAGCTGGACAGGCAGCACAGATACGCAGTATTTT.

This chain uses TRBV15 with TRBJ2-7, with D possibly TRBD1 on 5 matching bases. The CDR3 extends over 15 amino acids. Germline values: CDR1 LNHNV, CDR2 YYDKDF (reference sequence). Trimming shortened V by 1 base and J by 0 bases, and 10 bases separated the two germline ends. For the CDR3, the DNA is TGTGCCACCAGCAGAGCCAGGGCCCTCTCCTACGAGCAGTACTTC. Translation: CATSRARALSYEQYF.

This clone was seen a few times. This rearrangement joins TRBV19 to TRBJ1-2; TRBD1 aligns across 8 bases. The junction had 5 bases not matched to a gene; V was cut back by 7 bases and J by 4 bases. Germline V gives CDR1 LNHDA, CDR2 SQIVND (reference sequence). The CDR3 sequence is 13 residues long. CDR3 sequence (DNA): TGTGCCAGTAAGGACGGGACAGGCTATGGCTACACCTTC. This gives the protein CASKDGTGYGYTF.

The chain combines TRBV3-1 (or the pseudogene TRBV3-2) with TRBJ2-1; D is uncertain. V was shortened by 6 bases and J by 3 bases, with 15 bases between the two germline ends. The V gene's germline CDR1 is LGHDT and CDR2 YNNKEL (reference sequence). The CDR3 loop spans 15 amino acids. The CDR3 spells CASSRTRSVYNEQFF. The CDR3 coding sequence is TGTGCCAGCAGTCGCACGCGGTCAGTCTACAATGAGCAGTTCTTC.

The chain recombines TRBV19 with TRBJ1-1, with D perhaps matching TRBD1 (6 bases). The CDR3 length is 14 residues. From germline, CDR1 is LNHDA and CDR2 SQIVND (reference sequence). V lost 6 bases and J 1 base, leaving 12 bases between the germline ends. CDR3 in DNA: TGTGCCAGTAGACCCTCGGGACAGAACACTGAAGCTTTCTTT. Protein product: CASRPSGQNTEAFF.

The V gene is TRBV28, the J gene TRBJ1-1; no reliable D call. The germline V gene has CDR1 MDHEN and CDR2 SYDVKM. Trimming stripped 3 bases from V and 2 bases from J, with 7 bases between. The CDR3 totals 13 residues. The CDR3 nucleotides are TGTGCCAGCAGTTTTTGGCAAAACACTGAAGCTTTCTTT. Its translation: CASSFWQNTEAFF.

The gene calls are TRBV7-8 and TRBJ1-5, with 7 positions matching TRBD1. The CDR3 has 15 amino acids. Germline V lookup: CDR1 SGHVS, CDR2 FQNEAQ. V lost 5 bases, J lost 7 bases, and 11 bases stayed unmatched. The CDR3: CASSEQGPLRQPQHF. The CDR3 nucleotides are TGTGCCAGCAGCGAACAGGGGCCTCTTCGCCAGCCCCAGCATTTT. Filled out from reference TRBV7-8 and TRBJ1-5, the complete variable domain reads GAGVSQSPRYKVAKRGQDVALRCDPISGHVSLFWYQQALGQGPEFLTYFQNEAQLDKSGLPSDRFFAERPEGSVSTLKIQRTQQEDSAVYLCASSEQGPLRQPQHFGDGTRLSIL.

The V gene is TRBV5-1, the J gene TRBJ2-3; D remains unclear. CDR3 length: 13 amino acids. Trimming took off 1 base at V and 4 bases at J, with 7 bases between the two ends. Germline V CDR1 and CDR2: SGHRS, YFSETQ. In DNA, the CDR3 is TGCGCCAGCAGCTTGATCCGCGCAGATACGCAGTATTTT. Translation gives CASSLIRADTQYF.

The CDR3 region is CASSLGTGVEGVETQYF. The CDR3 nucleotides are TGCGCCAGCAGCTTAGGGACAGGGGTAGAAGGTGTGGAGACCCAGTACTTC. The chain is built from TRBV5-1 and TRBJ2-5, with 10 bases aligning to TRBD1. The CDR3 has 17 amino acids. V lost 2 bases to trimming and J lost 5 bases; unmatched junction nucleotides: 12. Germline V gives CDR1 SGHRS, CDR2 YFSETQ.

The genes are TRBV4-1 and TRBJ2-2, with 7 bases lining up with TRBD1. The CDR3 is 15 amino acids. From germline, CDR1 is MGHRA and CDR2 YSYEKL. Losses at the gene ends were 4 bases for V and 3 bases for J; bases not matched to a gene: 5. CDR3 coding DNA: TGCGCCAGCAGCCTCCTGACAGGGCACACCGGGGAGCTGTTTTTT. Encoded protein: CASSLLTGHTGELFF.

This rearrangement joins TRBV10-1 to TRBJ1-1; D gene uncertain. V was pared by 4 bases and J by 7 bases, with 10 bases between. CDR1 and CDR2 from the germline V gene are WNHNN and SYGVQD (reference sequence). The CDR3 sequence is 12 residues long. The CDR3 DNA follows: TGCGCCAGCAGTGGCCCAGGTAATGAAGCTTTCTTT. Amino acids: CASSGPGNEAFF.

The CDR3 region is CASSPTGIHQPQHF. The CDR3 DNA reads as TGTGCCAGCAGCCCCACAGGGATTCATCAGCCCCAGCATTTT. The V gene is TRBV21-1, the J gene TRBJ1-5; no check of the table's D call, TRBD1, against the DNA was made. TRBV21-1 is noted as a pseudogene. CDR3 length: 14 amino acids.

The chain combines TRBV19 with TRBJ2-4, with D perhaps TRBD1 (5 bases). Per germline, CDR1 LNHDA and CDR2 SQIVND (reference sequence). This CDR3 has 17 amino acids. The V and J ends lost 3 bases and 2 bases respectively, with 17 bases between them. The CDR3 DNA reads TGTGCCAGTAGTATGCTTCAACTGACAGCTCCCAAAAACATTCAGTACTTC. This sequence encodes CASSMLQLTAPKNIQYF.

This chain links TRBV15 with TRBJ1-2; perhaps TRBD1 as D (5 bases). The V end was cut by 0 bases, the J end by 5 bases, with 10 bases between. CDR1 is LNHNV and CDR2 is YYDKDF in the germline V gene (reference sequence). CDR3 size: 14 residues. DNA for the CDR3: TGTGCCACCAGCAGAGAAGTGACAGCATATGGCTACACCTTC. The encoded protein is CATSREVTAYGYTF.

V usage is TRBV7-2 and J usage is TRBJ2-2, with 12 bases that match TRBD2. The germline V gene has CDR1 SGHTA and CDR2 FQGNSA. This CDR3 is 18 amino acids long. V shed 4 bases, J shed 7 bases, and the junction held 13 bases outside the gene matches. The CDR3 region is CASSSRYLAGGPGGELFF. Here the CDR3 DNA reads TGTGCCAGCAGCTCCCGCTACCTAGCGGGGGGGCCGGGCGGGGAGCTGTTTTTT.

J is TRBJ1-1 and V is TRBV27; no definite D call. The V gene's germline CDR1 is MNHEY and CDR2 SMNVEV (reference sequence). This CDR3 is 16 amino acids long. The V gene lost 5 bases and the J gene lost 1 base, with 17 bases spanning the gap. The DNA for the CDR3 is TGTGCCAGCAGTCCCGAGGTTACCGGATCGAACACTGAAGCTTTCTTT. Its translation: CASSPEVTGSNTEAFF.

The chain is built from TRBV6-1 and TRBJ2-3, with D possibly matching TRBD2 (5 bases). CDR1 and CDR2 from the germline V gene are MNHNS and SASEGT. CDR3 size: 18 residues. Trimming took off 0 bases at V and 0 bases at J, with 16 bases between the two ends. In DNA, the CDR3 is TGTGCCAGCAGTGAAGCGCTTCGATCGGGGAGAAGCACAGATACGCAGTATTTT. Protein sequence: CASSEALRSGRSTDTQYF.

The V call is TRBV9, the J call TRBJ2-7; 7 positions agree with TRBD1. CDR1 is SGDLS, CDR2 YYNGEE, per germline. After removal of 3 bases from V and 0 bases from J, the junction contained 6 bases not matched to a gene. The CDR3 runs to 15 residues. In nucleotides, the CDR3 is TGTGCCAGCAGCGGGGGCAGGGGGAACTCCTACGAGCAGTACTTC. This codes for CASSGGRGNSYEQYF.

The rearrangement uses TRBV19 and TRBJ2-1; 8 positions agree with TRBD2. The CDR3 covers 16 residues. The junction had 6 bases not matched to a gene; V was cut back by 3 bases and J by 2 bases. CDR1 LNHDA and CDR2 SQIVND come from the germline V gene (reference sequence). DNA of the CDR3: TGTGCCAGTAGTATCTTTAGCGGGACCCCCTACAATGAGCAGTTCTTC. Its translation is CASSIFSGTPYNEQFF. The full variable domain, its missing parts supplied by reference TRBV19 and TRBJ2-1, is DGGITQSPKYLFRKEGQNVTLSCEQNLNHDAMYWYRQDPGQGLRLIYYSQIVNDFQKGDIAEGYSVSREKKESFPLTVTSAQKNPTAFYLCASSIFSGTPYNEQFFGPGTRLTVL.

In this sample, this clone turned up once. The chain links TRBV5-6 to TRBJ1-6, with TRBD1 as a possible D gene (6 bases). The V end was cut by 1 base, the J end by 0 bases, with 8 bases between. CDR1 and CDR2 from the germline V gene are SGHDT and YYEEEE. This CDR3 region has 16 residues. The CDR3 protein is CASSLRGGSYNSPLHF. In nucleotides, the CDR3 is TGTGCCAGCAGCTTGAGAGGGGGCTCCTATAATTCACCCCTCCACTTT.

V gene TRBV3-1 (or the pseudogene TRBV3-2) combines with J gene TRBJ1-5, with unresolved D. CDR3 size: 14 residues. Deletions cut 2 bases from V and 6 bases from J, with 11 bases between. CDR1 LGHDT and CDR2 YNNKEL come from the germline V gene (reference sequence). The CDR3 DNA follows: TGTGCCAGCAGCCAATGGGGAGGGTTTCAGCCCCAGCATTTT. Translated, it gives CASSQWGGFQPQHF.

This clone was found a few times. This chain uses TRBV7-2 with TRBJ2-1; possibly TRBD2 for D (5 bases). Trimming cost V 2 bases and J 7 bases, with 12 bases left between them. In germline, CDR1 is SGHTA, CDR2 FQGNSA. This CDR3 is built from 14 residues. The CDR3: CASSLMFRLNEQFF. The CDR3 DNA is TGTGCCAGCAGCTTAATGTTCAGACTAAATGAGCAGTTCTTC.

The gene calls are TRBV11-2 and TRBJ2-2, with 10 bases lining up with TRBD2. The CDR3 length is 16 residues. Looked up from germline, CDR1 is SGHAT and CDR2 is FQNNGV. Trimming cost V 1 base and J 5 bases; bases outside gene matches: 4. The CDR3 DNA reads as TGTGCCAGCAGCTTAGCACTAGCGGGAAGGACCGGGGAGCTGTTTTTT. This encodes CASSLALAGRTGELFF.

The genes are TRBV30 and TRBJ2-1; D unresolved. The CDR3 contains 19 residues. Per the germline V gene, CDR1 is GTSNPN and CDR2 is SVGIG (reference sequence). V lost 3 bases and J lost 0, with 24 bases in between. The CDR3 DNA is TGTGCCTGGAGGCCCCCCTCTTTAATTGCGGAGAGCTCCTACAATGAGCAGTTCTTC. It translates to CAWRPPSLIAESSYNEQFF. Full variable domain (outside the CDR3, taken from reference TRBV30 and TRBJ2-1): SQTIHQWPATLVQPVGSPLSLECTVEGTSNPNLYWYRQAAGRGLQLLFYSVGIGQISSEVPQNLSASRPQDRQFILSSKKLLLSDSGFYLCAWRPPSLIAESSYNEQFFGPGTRLTVL.

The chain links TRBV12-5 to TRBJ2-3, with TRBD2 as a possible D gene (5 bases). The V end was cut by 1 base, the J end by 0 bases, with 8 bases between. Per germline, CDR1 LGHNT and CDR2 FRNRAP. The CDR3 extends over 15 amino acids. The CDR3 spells CASGLGLTSTDTQYF. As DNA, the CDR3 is TGTGCTAGTGGTTTGGGACTAACTAGCACAGATACGCAGTATTTT.

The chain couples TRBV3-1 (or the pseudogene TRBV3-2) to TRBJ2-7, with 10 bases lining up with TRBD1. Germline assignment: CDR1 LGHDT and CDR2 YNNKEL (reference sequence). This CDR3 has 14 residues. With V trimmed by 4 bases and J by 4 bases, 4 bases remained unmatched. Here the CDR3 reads CASSLGQGTYEQYF. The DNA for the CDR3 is TGTGCCAGCAGCCTGGGACAGGGGACATACGAGCAGTACTTC.

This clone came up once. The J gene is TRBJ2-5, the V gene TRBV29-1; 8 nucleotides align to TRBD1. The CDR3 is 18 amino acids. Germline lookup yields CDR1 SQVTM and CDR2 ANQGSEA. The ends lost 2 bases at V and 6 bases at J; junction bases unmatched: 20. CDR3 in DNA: TGCAGCGTTGAAATTCTCGGGCAGGGGGCTTCCCTCCATAAGACCCAGTACTTC. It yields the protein CSVEILGQGASLHKTQYF. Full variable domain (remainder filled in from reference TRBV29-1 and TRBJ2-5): SAVISQKPSRDICQRGTSLTIQCQVDSQVTMMFWYRQQPGQSLTLIATANQGSEATYESGFVIDKFPISRPNLTFSTLTVSNMSPEDSSIYLCSVEILGQGASLHKTQYFGPGTRLLVL.

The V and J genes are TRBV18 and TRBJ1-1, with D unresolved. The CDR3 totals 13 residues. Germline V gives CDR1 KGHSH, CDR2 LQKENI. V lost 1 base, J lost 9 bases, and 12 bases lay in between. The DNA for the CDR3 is TGTGCCAGCTCACCACAATCAGGCAGTCAAGCTTTCTTT. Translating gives CASSPQSGSQAFF.